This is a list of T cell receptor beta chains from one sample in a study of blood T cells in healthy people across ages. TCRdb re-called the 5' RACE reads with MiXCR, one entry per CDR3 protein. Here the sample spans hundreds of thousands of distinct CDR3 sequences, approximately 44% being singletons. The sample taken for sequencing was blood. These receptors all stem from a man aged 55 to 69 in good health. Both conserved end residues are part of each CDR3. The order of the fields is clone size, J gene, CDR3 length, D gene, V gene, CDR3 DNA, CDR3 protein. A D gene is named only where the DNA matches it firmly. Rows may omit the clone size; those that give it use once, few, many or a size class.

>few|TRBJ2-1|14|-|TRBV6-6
TGTGCCAGCAGGAGGGACACTCTCTACAATGAGCAGTTCTTC
CASRRDTLYNEQFF
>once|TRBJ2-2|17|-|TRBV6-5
TGTGCCAGCAGTTACTGGGATGGGGGAATACTCACCGGGGAGCTGTTTTTT
CASSYWDGGILTGELFF
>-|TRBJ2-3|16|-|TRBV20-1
TGCAGTGCTAGAGTTATAGTGGAAGCGATCACAGATACGCAGTATTTT
CSARVIVEAITDTQYF
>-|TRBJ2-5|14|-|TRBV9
TGTGCCAGCAGCACCCGGACAATCCAAGAGACCCAGTACTTC
CASSTRTIQETQYF
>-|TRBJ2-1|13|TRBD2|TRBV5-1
TGCGCCAGCAGCTTTCGGGAGGCCAATGAGCAGTTCTTC
CASSFREANEQFF
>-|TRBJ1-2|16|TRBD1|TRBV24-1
TGTGCCACCAGTGCTCCACGGGGACAGGGTGAAAATGGCTACACCTTC
CATSAPRGQGENGYTF
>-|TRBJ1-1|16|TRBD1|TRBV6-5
TGTGCCAGCAGTTGGGACAGGGGGGGCATGAACACTGAAGCTTTCTTT
CASSWDRGGMNTEAFF
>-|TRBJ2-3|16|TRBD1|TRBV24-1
TGTGCCACCAGTGCCTTGTTAGGGGGCGTCACAGATACGCAGTATTTT
CATSALLGGVTDTQYF
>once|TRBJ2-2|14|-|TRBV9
TGTGCCAGCAGCGCACGGACCAACAGCGGGGAGCTGTTTTTT
CASSARTNSGELFF
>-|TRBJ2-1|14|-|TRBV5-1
TGCGCCAGCAGCTTGCGGAGACAGTCTAATGAGCAGTTCTTC
CASSLRRQSNEQFF
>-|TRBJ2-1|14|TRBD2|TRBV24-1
TGTGCCACCAGTGGCGGGGGTCGGTACAATAAGCAGTTCTTC
CATSGGGRYNKQFF
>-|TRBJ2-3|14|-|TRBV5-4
TGTGCCAGCAGCTTGGATCTCCGAGGGGATACGCAGTATTTT
CASSLDLRGDTQYF
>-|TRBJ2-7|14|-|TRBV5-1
TGCGCCAGCAGCCGGGGCCGGGGGGCTAACGAGCAGTACTTC
CASSRGRGANEQYF
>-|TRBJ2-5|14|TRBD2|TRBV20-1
TGCAGTGCGAGGACTAGCGGGGGGTCGAAGACCCAGTACTTC
CSARTSGGSKTQYF
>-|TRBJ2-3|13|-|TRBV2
TGTGCCAGCAGGGGGACCGATACAGATACGCAGTATTTT
CASRGTDTDTQYF
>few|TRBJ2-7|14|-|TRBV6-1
TGTGCCAGCAGTGTGTTAGAGGGAAATGATATCCAGTACTTC
CASSVLEGNDIQYF
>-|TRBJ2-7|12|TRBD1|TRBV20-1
TGCAGTGCGCACCAGGGGGAAGGCGAGCAGTACTTC
CSAHQGEGEQYF
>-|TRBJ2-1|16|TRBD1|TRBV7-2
TGTGCCAGCAGCAACAGGGGGCGCGGCGGCTACAATGAGCAGTTCTTC
CASSNRGRGGYNEQFF
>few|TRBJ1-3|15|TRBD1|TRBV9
TGTGCCAGCAGCGTAGCCCTGGACAGGGTGGACACCATATATTTT
CASSVALDRVDTIYF
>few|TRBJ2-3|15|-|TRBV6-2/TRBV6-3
TGTGCCAGCAGTTTCCTCCAGGGTATCGCAGATACGCAGTATTTT
CASSFLQGIADTQYF
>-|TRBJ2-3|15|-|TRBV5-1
TGCGCCAGCAGCCCGGGGGGCCCCGAGGAGGATACGCAGTATTTT
CASSPGGPEEDTQYF
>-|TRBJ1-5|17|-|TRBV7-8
TGTGCCAGCAGCTTAGCGCGGGCAGGGTTTAGCAATCAGCCCCAGCATTTT
CASSLARAGFSNQPQHF
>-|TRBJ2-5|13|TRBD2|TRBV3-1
TGTGCCTGCGGGCGGGGGGTCCAAGAGACCCAGTACTTC
CACGRGVQETQYF
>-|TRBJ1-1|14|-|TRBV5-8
TGTGCCAGCAGCTTGTCTCCTTCCTTATCTGAAGCTTTCTTT
CASSLSPSLSEAFF
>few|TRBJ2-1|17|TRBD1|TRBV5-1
TGCGCCAGCAGCTTGGTGATTTTAGGACAGGGGGCGTCTGAGCAGTTCTTC
CASSLVILGQGASEQFF
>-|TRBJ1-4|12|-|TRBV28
TGTGCCAGCAGTTCTATCGATGAAAAACTGTTTTTT
CASSSIDEKLFF
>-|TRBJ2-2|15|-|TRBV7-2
TGTGCCAGCAGCATGGGACCCGGGAACACCGGGGAGCTGTTTTTT
CASSMGPGNTGELFF
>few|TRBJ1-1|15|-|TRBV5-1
TGCGCCAGCAGCCGGGAATTGACACCGAACACTGAAGCTTTCTTT
CASSRELTPNTEAFF
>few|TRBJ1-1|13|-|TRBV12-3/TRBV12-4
TGTGCCAGCAGCCAGTGGGGGGGCACTGAAGCTTTCTTT
CASSQWGGTEAFF
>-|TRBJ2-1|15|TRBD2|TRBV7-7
TGTGCCAGCAGCTTAGGAGGGACTAGCAGCGATGAGCAGTTCTTC
CASSLGGTSSDEQFF
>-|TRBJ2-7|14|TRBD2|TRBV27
TGTGCCAGCAGTACGAGCGGGGCAGCCTACGAGCAGTACTTC
CASSTSGAAYEQYF
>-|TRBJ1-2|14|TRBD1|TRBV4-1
TGCGCCAGCAGCCGACAGACAGGGGGCTATGGCTACACCTTC
CASSRQTGGYGYTF
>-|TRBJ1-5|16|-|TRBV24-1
TGTGCCACCAGTGATGACGTAGGCCTCGAGGGGCAGCCCCAGCATTTT
CATSDDVGLEGQPQHF
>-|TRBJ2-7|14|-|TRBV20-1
TGCAGTGCTTCCGTTAGGGGGAGGGAGTACGAGCAGTACTTC
CSASVRGREYEQYF
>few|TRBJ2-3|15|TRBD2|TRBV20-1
TGCAGTGCTCCACAAAGGGAGGGCGTCACAGATACGCAGTATTTT
CSAPQREGVTDTQYF
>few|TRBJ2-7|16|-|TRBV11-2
TGTGCCAGCAGCTTAGTGGGGTTTCCCTACTCCTACGAGCAGTACTTC
CASSLVGFPYSYEQYF
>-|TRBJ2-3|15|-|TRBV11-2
TGTGCCAGCAGCTTAGGGGTAGGACGGGTAGATACGCAGTATTTT
CASSLGVGRVDTQYF